The following is a T cell receptor beta chain sequence with its context. MiXCR was run by TCRdb on the 5' RACE reads, yielding one entry per CDR3 protein. The sample gives under 550,000 distinct CDR3 sequences, around a fifth of which show up once; 16% is in the top ten. Germline values: CDR1 SGHKS, CDR2 YYEKEE (reference sequence). Deletions cut 0 bases from V and 5 bases from J, with 7 bases between. CDR3 length: 13 amino acids. The data derive from a study of T cells after yellow fever vaccination. The specimen comprised PBMCs, sampled 21 days after the first yellow fever vaccination. The chain links TRBV5-5 to TRBJ2-3; no clear D. The receptor was derived from a young man who received the YFV17D yellow fever vaccine. The CDR3 loop reads CASSLAAVDTQYF. CDR3 DNA: TGTGCCAGCAGCTTGGCCGCCGTAGATACGCAGTATTTT.